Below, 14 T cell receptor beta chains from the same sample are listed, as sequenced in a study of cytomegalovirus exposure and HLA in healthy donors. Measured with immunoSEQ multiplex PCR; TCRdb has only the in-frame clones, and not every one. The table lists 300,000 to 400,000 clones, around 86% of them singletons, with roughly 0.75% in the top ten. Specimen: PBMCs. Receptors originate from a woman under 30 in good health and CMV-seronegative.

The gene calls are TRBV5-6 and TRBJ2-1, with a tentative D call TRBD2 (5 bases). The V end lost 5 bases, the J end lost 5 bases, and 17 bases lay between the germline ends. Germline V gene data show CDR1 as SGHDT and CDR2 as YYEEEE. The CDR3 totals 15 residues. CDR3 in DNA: TGTGCCAGCAGGATGAGCGGCCTCTTGGACAATGAGCAGTTCTTC. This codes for CASRMSGLLDNEQFF.

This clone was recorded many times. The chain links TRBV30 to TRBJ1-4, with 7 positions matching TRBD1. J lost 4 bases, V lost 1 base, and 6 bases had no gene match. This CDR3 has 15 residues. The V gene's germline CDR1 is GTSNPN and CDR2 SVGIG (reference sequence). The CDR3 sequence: CAWSAPSGGNEKLFF. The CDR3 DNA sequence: TGTGCCTGGAGTGCGCCCTCAGGGGGTAATGAAAAACTGTTTTTT. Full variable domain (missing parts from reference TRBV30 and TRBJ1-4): SQTIHQWPATLVQPVGSPLSLECTVEGTSNPNLYWYRQAAGRGLQLLFYSVGIGQISSEVPQNLSASRPQDRQFILSSKKLLLSDSGFYLCAWSAPSGGNEKLFFGSGTQLSVL.

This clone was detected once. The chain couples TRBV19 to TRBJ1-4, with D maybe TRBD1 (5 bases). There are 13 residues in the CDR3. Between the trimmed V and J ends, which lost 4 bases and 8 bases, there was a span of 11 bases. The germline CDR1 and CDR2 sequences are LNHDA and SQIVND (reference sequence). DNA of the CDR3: TGTGCCAGTAGTACCGACAGTGGGGAAAAACTGTTTTTT. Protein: CASSTDSGEKLFF.

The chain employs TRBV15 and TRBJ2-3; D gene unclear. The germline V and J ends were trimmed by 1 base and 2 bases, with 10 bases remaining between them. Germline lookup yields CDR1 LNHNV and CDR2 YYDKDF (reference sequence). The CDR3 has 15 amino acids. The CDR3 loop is CATSRGVSSTDTQYF. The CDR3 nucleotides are TGTGCCACCAGCAGAGGTGTCTCTTCCACAGATACGCAGTATTTT.

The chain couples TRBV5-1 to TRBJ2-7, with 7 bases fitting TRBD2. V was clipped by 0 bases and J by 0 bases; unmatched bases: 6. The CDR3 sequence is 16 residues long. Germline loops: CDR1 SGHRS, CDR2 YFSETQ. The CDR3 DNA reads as TGCGCCAGCAGCTTGGAAATTGGCGGGAGCTCCTACGAGCAGTACTTC. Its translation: CASSLEIGGSSYEQYF.

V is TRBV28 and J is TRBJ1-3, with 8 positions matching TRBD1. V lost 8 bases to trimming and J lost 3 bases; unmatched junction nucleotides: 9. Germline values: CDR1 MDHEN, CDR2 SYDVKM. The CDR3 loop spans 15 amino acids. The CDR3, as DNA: TGTGCCAGCTCCCTAACAGGGGGAATTGGAAACACCATATATTTT. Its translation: CASSLTGGIGNTIYF.

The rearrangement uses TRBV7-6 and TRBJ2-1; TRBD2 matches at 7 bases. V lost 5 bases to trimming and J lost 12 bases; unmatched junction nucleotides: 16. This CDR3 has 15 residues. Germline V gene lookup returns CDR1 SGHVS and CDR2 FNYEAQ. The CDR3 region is CASSGGVTASNRQFF. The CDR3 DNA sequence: TGTGCCAGCAGCGGGGGGGTGACGGCCTCTAACAGGCAGTTCTTC. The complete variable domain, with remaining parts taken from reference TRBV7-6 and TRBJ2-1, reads GAGVSQSPRYKVTKRGQDVALRCDPISGHVSLYWYRQALGQGPEFLTYFNYEAQQDKSGLPNDRFSAERPEGSISTLTIQRTEQRDSAMYRCASSGGVTASNRQFFGPGTRLTVL.

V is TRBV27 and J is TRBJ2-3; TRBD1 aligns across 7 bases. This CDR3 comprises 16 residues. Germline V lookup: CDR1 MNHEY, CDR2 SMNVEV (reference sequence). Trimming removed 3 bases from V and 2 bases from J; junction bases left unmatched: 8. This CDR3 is CASSLSGTAVTDTQYF. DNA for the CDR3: TGTGCCAGCAGTTTGTCAGGGACAGCAGTCACAGATACGCAGTATTTT.

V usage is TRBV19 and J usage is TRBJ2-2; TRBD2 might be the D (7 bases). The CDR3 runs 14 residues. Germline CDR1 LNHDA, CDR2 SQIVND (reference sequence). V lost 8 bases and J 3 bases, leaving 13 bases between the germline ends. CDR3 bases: TGTGCCAGTCGGCGGGGGCGGGACACCGGGGAGCTGTTTTTT. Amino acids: CASRRGRDTGELFF.

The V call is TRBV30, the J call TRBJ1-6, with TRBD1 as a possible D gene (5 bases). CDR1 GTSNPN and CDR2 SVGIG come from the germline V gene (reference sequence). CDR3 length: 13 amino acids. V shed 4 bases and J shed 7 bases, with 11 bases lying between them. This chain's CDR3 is CAWNGAWNSPLHF. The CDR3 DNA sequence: TGTGCCTGGAATGGGGCGTGGAATTCACCCCTCCACTTT.

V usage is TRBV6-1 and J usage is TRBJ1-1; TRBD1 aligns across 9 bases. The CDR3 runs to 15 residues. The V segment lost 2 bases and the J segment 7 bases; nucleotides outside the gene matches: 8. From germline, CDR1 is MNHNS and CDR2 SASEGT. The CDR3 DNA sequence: TGTGCCAGCAGTGAATATTTAGGACAGGGGCATGAAGCTTTCTTT. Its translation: CASSEYLGQGHEAFF.

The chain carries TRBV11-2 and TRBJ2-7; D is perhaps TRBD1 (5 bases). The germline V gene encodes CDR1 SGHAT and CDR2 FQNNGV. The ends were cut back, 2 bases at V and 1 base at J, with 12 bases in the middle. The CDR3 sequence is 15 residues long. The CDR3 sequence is CASSLSQDKSYEQYF. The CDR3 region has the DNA TGTGCCAGCAGCTTAAGTCAGGACAAGTCCTACGAGCAGTACTTC. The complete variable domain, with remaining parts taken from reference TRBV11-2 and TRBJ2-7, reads EAGVAQSPRYKIIEKRQSVAFWCNPISGHATLYWYQQILGQGPKLLIQFQNNGVVDDSQLPKDRFSAERLKGVDSTLKIQPAKLEDSAVYLCASSLSQDKSYEQYFGPGTRLTVT.

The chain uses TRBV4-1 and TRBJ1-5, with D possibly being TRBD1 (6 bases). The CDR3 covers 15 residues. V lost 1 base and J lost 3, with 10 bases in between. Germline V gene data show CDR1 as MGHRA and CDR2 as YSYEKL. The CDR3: CASSQAGQINQPQHF. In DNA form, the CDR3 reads TGCGCCAGCAGCCAAGCCGGACAGATCAATCAGCCCCAGCATTTT.

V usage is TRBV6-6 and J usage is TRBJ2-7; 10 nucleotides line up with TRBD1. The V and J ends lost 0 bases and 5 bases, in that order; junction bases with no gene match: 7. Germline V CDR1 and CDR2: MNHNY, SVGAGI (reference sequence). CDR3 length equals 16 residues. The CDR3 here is CASSYSMGTGVHEQYF. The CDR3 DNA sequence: TGTGCCAGCAGTTACTCTATGGGGACAGGGGTGCACGAGCAGTACTTC.